This T cell receptor beta chain was identified in a study of blood T cell repertoires in COVID-19. At the level of the study: Samples of COVID-19 (acute and convalescent) were obtained from the United States, Italy and Spain. From T cells, B-cell-depleted T cells, or PBMCs came the material, which was cDNA or gDNA.

CDR1 is MGHRA, CDR2 YSYEKL, per germline. Trimming cost V 4 bases and J 5 bases; bases outside gene matches: 7. This CDR3 region has 14 residues. Methods used by the authors: Quantification of nucleated cells was approximated via reference gene primer amplification. Here immunoSEQ multiplex PCR was the method, and the copy in TCRdb shows in-frame clones only, minus some. V, J and clone size reflect that table, while D and trimming were determined from the DNA. The sample records 200,000 to 250,000 clones, about four fifths being singletons. The J gene is TRBJ2-7, the V gene TRBV4-1; TRBD2 matches 8 bases. The sample comprised peripheral blood. The clonotype was recovered from an elderly man with acute or convalescent COVID-19. For the CDR3, the DNA is TGCGCCAGCAGCCCGGGGGGGTCGACCCACGAGCAGTACTTC. It specifies CASSPGGSTHEQYF.